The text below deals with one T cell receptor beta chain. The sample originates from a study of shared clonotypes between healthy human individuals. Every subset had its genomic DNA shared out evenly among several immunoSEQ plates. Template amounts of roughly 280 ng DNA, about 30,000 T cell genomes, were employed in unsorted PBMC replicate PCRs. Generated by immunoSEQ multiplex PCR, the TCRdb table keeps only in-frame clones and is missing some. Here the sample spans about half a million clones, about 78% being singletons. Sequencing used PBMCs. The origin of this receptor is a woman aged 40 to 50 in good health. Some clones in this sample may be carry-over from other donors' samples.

The CDR3 DNA is TGTGCCAGCAGCTTGGTGCGGGAAGTCTACGAGCAGTACTTC. Its translation is CASSLVREVYEQYF. The chain is built from TRBV5-5 and TRBJ2-7, with a possible D match to TRBD2 (6 bases). The CDR3 consists of 14 residues. The ends were cut back, 0 bases at V and 3 bases at J, with 10 bases in the middle. The germline CDR1 and CDR2 sequences are SGHKS and YYEKEE (reference sequence).